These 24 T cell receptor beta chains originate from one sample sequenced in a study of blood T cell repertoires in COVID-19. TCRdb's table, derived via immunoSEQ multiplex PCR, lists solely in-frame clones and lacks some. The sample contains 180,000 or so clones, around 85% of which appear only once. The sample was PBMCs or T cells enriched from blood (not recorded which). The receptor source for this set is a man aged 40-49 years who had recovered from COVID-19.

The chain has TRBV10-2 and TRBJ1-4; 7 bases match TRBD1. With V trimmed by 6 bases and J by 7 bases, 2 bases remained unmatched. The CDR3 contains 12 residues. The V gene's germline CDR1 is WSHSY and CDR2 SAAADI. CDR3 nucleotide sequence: TGCGCCAGCAGCACAGGGGTTGAAAAACTGTTTTTT. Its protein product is CASSTGVEKLFF.

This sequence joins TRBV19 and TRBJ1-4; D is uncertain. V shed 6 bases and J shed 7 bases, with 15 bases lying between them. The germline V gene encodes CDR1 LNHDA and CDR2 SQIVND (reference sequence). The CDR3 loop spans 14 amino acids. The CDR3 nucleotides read TGTGCCAGTAGCCCATCGGTCGGGTTTGAAAAACTGTTTTTT. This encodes CASSPSVGFEKLFF.

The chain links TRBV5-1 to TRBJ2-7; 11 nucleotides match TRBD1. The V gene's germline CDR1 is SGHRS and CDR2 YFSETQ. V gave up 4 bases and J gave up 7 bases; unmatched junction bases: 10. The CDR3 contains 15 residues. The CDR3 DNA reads TGCGCCAGCAGCCCCTGGACAGGGGGCGAAGAAGAGCAGTACTTC. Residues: CASSPWTGGEEEQYF. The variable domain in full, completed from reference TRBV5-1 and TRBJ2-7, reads KAGVTQTPRYLIKTRGQQVTLSCSPISGHRSVSWYQQTPGQGLQFLFEYFSETQRNKGNFPGRFSGRQFSNSRSEMNVSTLELGDSALYLCASSPWTGGEEEQYFGPGTRLTVT.

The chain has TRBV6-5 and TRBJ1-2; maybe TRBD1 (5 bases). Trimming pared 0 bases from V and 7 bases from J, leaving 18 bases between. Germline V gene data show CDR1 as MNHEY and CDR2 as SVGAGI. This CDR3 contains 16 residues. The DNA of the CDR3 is TGTGCCAGCAGTTACTCGGGTACAGGCGCCGTTGGTGGCTACACCTTC. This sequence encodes CASSYSGTGAVGGYTF.

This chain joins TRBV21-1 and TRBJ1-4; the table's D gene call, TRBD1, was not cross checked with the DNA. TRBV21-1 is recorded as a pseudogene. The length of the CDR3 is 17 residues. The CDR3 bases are TGTGCCAGCAGCAAAGGGTCTTGGGGGCAGAAAAGGGAAAAACTGTTTTTT. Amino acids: CASSKGSWGQKREKLFF.

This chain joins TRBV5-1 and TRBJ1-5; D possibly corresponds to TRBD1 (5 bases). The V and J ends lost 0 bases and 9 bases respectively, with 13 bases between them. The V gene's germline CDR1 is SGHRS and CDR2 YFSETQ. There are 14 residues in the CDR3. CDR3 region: CASSLGQGGRPQHF. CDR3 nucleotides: TGCGCCAGCAGCTTGGGCCAGGGTGGTCGGCCCCAGCATTTT.

CDR3 sequence reads: CASRLRTGGNTEAFF. DNA of the CDR3: TGTGCCAGCAGGCTTCGGACAGGGGGCAACACTGAAGCTTTCTTT. The rearrangement uses TRBV28 and TRBJ1-1, with 11 positions matching TRBD1. The V gene end was trimmed by 6 bases and the J gene end by 2 bases; junction bases not matched to a gene: 5. The CDR3 has 15 residues. CDR1 is MDHEN, CDR2 SYDVKM, per germline. The whole variable domain, remainder taken from reference TRBV28 and TRBJ1-1, is DVKVTQSSRYLVKRTGEKVFLECVQDMDHENMFWYRQDPGLGLRLIYFSYDVKMKEKGDIPEGYSVSREKKERFSLILESASTNQTSMYLCASRLRTGGNTEAFFGQGTRLTVV.

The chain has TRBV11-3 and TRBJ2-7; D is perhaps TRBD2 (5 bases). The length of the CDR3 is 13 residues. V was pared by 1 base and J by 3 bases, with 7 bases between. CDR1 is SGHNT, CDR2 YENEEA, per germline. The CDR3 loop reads CASSLGDYYEQYF. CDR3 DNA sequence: TGTGCCAGCAGCTTAGGAGACTACTACGAGCAGTACTTC.

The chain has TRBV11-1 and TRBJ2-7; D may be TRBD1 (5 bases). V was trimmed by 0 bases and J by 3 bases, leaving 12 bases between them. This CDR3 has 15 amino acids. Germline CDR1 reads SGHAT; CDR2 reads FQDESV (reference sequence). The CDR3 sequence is CASSLAWGPGYEQYF. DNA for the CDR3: TGTGCCAGCAGCTTAGCGTGGGGCCCAGGCTACGAGCAGTACTTC.

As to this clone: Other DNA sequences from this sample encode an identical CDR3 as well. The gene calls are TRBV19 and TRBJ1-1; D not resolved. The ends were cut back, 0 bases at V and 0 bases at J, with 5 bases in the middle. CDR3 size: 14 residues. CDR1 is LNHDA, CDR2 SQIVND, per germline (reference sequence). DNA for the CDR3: TGTGCCAGTAGTATAGAACGGGTGAACACTGAAGCTTTCTTT. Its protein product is CASSIERVNTEAFF.

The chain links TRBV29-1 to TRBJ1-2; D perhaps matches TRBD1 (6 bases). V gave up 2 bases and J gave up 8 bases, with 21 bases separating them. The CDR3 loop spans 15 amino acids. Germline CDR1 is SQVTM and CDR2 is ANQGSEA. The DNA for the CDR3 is TGCAGCGTTGAATCCCGCCGCAGGGGCAGAGGAGGCTACACCTTC. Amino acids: CSVESRRRGRGGYTF.

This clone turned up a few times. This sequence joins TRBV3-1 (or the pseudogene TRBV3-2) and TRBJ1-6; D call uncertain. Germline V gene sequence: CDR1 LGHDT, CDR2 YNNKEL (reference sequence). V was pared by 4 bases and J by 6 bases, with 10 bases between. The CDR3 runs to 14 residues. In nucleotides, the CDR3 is TGTGCCAGCAGCCTCGGGGTCCTTAATTCACCCCTCCACTTT. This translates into CASSLGVLNSPLHF.

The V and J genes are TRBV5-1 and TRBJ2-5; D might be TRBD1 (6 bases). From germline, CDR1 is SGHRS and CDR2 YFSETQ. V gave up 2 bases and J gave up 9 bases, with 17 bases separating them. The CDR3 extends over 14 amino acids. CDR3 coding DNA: TGCGCCAGCAGCTTAGCCGACAGGTCAGGGGCCCAGTACTTC. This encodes CASSLADRSGAQYF.

CDR3 sequence reads: CASNPGQTNSPLHF. CDR3 DNA: TGTGCCAGCAACCCGGGACAGACAAATTCACCCCTCCACTTT. V and J are TRBV2 and TRBJ1-6; 7 bases match TRBD1. The length of the CDR3 is 14 residues. Trimming cost V 7 bases and J 7 bases; bases outside gene matches: 7. Germline assignment: CDR1 SNHLY and CDR2 FYNNEI.

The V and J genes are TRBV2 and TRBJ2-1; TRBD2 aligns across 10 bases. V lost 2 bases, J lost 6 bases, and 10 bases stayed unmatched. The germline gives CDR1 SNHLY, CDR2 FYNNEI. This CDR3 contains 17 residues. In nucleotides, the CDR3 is TGTGCCAGCAGTGAATGGTGGATAGCGGGGGGAACCAATGAGCAGTTCTTC. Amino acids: CASSEWWIAGGTNEQFF.

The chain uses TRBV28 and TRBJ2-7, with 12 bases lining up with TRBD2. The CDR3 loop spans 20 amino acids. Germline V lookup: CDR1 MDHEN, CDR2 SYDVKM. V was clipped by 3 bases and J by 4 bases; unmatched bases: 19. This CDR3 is CASSFWAAGWTSGNEYEQYF. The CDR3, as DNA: TGTGCCAGCAGTTTTTGGGCCGCAGGGTGGACTAGCGGGAATGAATACGAGCAGTACTTC.

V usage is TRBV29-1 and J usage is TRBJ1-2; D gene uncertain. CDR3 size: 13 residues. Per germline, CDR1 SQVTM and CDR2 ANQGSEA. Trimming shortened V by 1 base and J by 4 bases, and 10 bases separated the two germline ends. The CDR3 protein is CSVEVPNIYGYTF. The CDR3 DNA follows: TGCAGCGTTGAAGTACCCAACATCTATGGCTACACCTTC.

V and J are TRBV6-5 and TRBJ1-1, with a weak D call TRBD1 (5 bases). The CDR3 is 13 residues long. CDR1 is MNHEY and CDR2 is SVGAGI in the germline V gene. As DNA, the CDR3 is TGTGTCACTTCCAGGGAAGGGGACACTGAAGCTTTCTTT. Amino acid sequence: CVTSREGDTEAFF.

CDR3 protein: CASSFDRGRNTEAFF. Here the CDR3 DNA reads TGTGCCAGCAGCTTCGACAGGGGGCGGAACACTGAAGCTTTCTTT. The chain links TRBV7-9 to TRBJ1-1, with 10 bases aligning to TRBD1. The J segment lost 1 base and the V segment lost 3 bases, leaving 2 bases of the junction unmatched. The germline CDR1 and CDR2 sequences are SEHNR and FQNEAQ (reference sequence). The CDR3 contains 15 residues.

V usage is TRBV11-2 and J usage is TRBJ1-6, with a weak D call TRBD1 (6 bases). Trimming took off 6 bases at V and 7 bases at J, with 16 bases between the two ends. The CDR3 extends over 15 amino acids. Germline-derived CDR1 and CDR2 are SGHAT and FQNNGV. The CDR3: CASRPQGLGNSPLHF. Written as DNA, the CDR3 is TGTGCCAGCAGGCCTCAGGGGCTTGGGAATTCACCCCTCCACTTT.

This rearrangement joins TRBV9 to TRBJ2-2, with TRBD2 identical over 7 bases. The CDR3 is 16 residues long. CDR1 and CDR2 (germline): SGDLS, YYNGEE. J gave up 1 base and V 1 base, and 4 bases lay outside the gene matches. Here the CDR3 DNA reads TGTGCCAGCAGCGTAAGGCAGCGGGGGAACACCGGGGAGCTGTTTTTT. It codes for CASSVRQRGNTGELFF.

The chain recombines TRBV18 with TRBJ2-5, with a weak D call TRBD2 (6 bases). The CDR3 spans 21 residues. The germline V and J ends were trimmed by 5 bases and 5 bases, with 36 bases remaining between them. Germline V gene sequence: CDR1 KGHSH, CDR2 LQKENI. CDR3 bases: TGTGCCAGCTCAACACTTCCAAGCAAAAAAGGGGAGGTTTTAGGTTTCGAGACCCAGTACTTC. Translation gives CASSTLPSKKGEVLGFETQYF. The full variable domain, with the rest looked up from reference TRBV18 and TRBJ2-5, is NAGVMQNPRHLVRRRGQEARLRCSPMKGHSHVYWYRQLPEEGLKFMVYLQKENIIDESGMPKERFSAEFPKEGPSILRIQQVVRGDSAAYFCASSTLPSKKGEVLGFETQYFGPGTRLLVL.

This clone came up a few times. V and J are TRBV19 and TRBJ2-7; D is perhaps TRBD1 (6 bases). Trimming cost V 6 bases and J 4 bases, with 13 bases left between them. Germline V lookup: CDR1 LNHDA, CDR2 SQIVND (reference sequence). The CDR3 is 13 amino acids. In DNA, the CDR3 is TGTGCCAGTAGGGACAGAATTGCGTACGAGCAGTACTTC. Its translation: CASRDRIAYEQYF.

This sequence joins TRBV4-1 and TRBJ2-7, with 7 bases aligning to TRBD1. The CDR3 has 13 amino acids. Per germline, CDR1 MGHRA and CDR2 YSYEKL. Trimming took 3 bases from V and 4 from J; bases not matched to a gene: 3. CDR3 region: CASSQQTGYEQYF. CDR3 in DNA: TGCGCCAGCAGCCAGCAGACAGGGTACGAGCAGTACTTC.